This paragraph reports one TCR beta chain. Produced via immunoSEQ multiplex PCR; TCRdb's table is partial and in-frame only. Among 140,000 to 150,000 clones listed, 84% were seen once. The entry originates in a study of blood T cell repertoires in COVID-19. Study-wide context: Sites in the United States, Italy and Spain provided acute and convalescent COVID-19 samples. In each case, the material was cDNA or gDNA derived from T cells, B-cell-depleted T cells, or PBMCs.

CDR3 size: 13 residues. After removal of 6 bases from V and 7 bases from J, the junction contained 4 bases not matched to a gene. From germline, CDR1 is LNHDA and CDR2 SQIVND (reference sequence). V usage is TRBV19 and J usage is TRBJ1-5; 9 positions match TRBD1. The sample comprised PBMCs or T cells enriched from blood (not recorded which). The receptor was isolated from a woman aged 45-59 years who had been exposed to COVID-19. The CDR3 sequence: CASRGQGHQPQHF. For the CDR3, the DNA is TGTGCCAGTAGAGGACAGGGGCACCAGCCCCAGCATTTT.